Following are 28 T cell receptor beta chains from one sample sequenced in a study of a mutant IDH1 vaccine in newly diagnosed glioma. Specified time point: baseline, week 1 (first vaccination visit). Treatment specified: pre-vaccination baseline after standard-of-care therapy. Produced via immunoSEQ multiplex PCR; TCRdb's table is partial and in-frame only. Of about 68,000 clones listed, roughly 78% were seen once; the top ten hold approximately 8.2%. Sequencing was performed on PBMCs, taken from a glioma patient treated with radiotherapy, temozolomide or both. These receptors all stem from a man in his forties or fifties with glioma.

The chain recombines TRBV19 with TRBJ1-2; 7 nucleotides agree with TRBD1. CDR3 length: 13 residues. The ends lost 3 bases at V and 4 bases at J; junction bases unmatched: 2. Germline CDR1 reads LNHDA; CDR2 reads SQIVND (reference sequence). The CDR3 region has the DNA TGTGCCAGTAGTATTGACAGGGTCTATGGCTACACCTTC. Protein product: CASSIDRVYGYTF.

The rearrangement uses TRBV5-1 and TRBJ1-2; 7 bases match TRBD1. This CDR3 has 17 amino acids. Losses at the gene ends were 0 bases for V and 0 bases for J; bases not matched to a gene: 8. CDR1 is SGHRS, CDR2 YFSETQ, per germline. The CDR3 protein is CASSLAVGTAPNYGYTF. CDR3 sequence (DNA): TGCGCCAGCAGCTTGGCCGTGGGGACAGCTCCTAACTATGGCTACACCTTC.

V usage is TRBV7-2 and J usage is TRBJ1-1, with D possibly being TRBD1 (5 bases). The germline V gene encodes CDR1 SGHTA and CDR2 FQGNSA. Deletions cut 5 bases from V and 0 bases from J, with 10 bases between. The CDR3 has 14 residues. The CDR3 loop is CASSPTAMNTEAFF. The CDR3 DNA reads TGTGCCAGCAGCCCGACAGCAATGAACACTGAAGCTTTCTTT.

This clone was seen at least ten times. The rearrangement uses TRBV2 and TRBJ2-7, with D unclear. Trimming left V 11 bases short and J 0 bases short, with 11 bases between. The CDR3 loop spans 12 amino acids. CDR1 and CDR2 from the germline V gene are SNHLY and FYNNEI. The CDR3 DNA reads as TGTGCCTCGCTGGCTAGCTCCTACGAGCAGTACTTC. This encodes CASLASSYEQYF. Supplemented by reference TRBV2 and TRBJ2-7, the full variable domain reads EPEVTQTPSHQVTQMGQEVILRCVPISNHLYFYWYRQILGQKVEFLVSFYNNEISEKSEIFDDQFSVERPDGSNFTLKIRSTKLEDSAMYFCASLASSYEQYFGPGTRLTVT.

The chain carries TRBV7-2 and TRBJ2-5; D unclear. This CDR3 comprises 13 residues. The germline CDR1 and CDR2 sequences are SGHTA and FQGNSA. V dropped 2 bases and J dropped 5 bases, with 9 bases sitting between them. In DNA, the CDR3 is TGTGCCAGCAGCTTACAAGCAAGGGAGACCCAGTACTTC. This translates into CASSLQARETQYF.

This sequence joins TRBV5-1 and TRBJ2-5; 7 nucleotides align to TRBD1. V lost 4 bases, J lost 4 bases, and 7 bases stayed unmatched. The CDR3 consists of 14 residues. CDR1 is SGHRS and CDR2 is YFSETQ in the germline V gene. CDR3 in DNA: TGCGCCAGCAGCCAGAACAGGGGCGGAGAGACCCAGTACTTC. This gives the protein CASSQNRGGETQYF.

J is TRBJ2-7 and V is TRBV11-2; 7 bases map to TRBD1. Germline trimming cut 5 bases from V and 7 bases from J; bases unmatched to any gene: 5. The CDR3 is made up of 12 amino acids. Germline V gives CDR1 SGHAT, CDR2 FQNNGV. In DNA, the CDR3 is TGTGCCAGCAGCAGGGGGCCGGGGGAGCAGTACTTC. Its protein is CASSRGPGEQYF.

This rearrangement joins TRBV18 to TRBJ2-5; 9 nucleotides align to TRBD1. Germline loops: CDR1 KGHSH, CDR2 LQKENI. CDR3 length equals 16 residues. J gave up 3 bases and V 1 base, and 6 bases lay outside the gene matches. CDR3 region: CASSPLTGGAEETQYF. CDR3 nucleotide sequence: TGTGCCAGCTCACCACTAACAGGGGGCGCGGAAGAGACCCAGTACTTC.

This chain uses TRBV6-1 with TRBJ2-3; D is perhaps TRBD1 (5 bases). Trimming took off 7 bases at V and 2 bases at J, with 10 bases between the two ends. CDR3 length equals 13 residues. Germline V lookup: CDR1 MNHNS, CDR2 SASEGT. Here the CDR3 reads CASTRGYTDTQYF. For the CDR3, the DNA is TGTGCCAGCACTAGGGGTTACACAGATACGCAGTATTTT.

This clone was seen once. The V gene is TRBV5-1, the J gene TRBJ2-2; no clear D gene. CDR3 length: 16 residues. Germline V gene lookup returns CDR1 SGHRS and CDR2 YFSETQ. V was pared by 0 bases and J by 1 base, with 10 bases between. The CDR3 reads CASSLEVGRNTGELFF. DNA of the CDR3: TGCGCCAGCAGCTTGGAGGTAGGCAGGAACACCGGGGAGCTGTTTTTT.

The chain uses TRBV6-6 and TRBJ1-6; 10 positions agree with TRBD1. This CDR3 comprises 16 residues. V shed 4 bases, J shed 5 bases, and the junction held 5 bases outside the gene matches. From germline, CDR1 is MNHNY and CDR2 SVGAGI (reference sequence). Written as DNA, the CDR3 is TGTGCCAGCAGTTGGACAGGGGGAAGGAATAATTCACCCCTCCACTTT. As protein: CASSWTGGRNNSPLHF.

In its sample, this clone was seen a few times. The V and J genes are TRBV28 and TRBJ2-1; D remains ambiguous. The CDR3 loop spans 14 amino acids. CDR1 is MDHEN, CDR2 SYDVKM, per germline. Trimming shortened V by 7 bases and J by 6 bases, and 16 bases separated the two germline ends. This CDR3 is CASTSGQRINEQFF. CDR3 coding DNA: TGTGCCAGCACCTCCGGCCAGAGGATCAATGAGCAGTTCTTC.

The V call is TRBV5-4, the J call TRBJ1-6; D remains ambiguous. Germline V gene sequence: CDR1 SGHNT, CDR2 YYREEE (reference sequence). The CDR3 extends over 15 amino acids. With 4 bases removed from V and 2 bases from J, the gap between germline ends came to 10 bases. The CDR3 region has the DNA TGTGCCAGCAGCCTTGCCGGGACCTATAATTCACCCCTCCACTTT. Protein product: CASSLAGTYNSPLHF.

CDR3 sequence reads: CASSYPPKAFF. Written as DNA, the CDR3 is TGTGCCAGCAGTTATCCTCCTAAAGCTTTCTTT. The rearrangement uses TRBV6-5 and TRBJ1-1; D unresolved. CDR3 length: 11 residues. Trimming took off 3 bases at V and 9 bases at J, with 8 bases between the two ends. Germline V CDR1 and CDR2: MNHEY, SVGAGI.

This clone has a handful of counts. J is TRBJ1-3 and V is TRBV15; 7 nucleotides line up with TRBD1. Germline lookup yields CDR1 LNHNV and CDR2 YYDKDF (reference sequence). This CDR3 region has 15 residues. V shed 5 bases, J shed 6 bases, and the junction held 10 bases outside the gene matches. CDR3 sequence reads: CATSAPTGDKNTIYF. CDR3 DNA: TGTGCCACCAGCGCCCCAACAGGGGACAAAAACACCATATATTTT.

V gene TRBV4-1 combines with J gene TRBJ2-7; D may correspond to TRBD1 or TRBD2 (5 bases each). Looked up from germline, CDR1 is MGHRA and CDR2 is YSYEKL. This CDR3 is built from 13 residues. V shed 3 bases and J shed 9 bases, with 15 bases lying between them. CDR3 sequence reads: CASSQGRRGAQYF. DNA of the CDR3: TGCGCCAGCAGCCAGGGCCGTCGGGGCGCGCAGTACTTC.

The chain carries TRBV10-3 and TRBJ1-1, with unresolved D. Germline V gives CDR1 ENHRY, CDR2 SYGVKD. The CDR3 extends over 12 amino acids. With 9 bases removed from V and 5 bases from J, the gap between germline ends came to 13 bases. The CDR3 protein is CAMSGRETEAFF. The CDR3, as DNA: TGTGCCATGTCCGGGCGGGAGACTGAAGCTTTCTTT.

This clone was detected once. The V call is TRBV15, the J call TRBJ1-1; tentative D call: TRBD1 (5 bases). Deletions cut 0 bases from V and 11 bases from J, with 16 bases between. Germline V gives CDR1 LNHNV, CDR2 YYDKDF (reference sequence). This CDR3 has 14 amino acids. The CDR3: CATSRDLAGRRAFF. The CDR3 bases are TGTGCCACCAGCAGAGATTTGGCAGGGAGGAGGGCTTTCTTT.

CDR3 nucleotide sequence: TGCGCCAGCAGCCAGAGGTTCAGCGGAGGTTACGAGCAGTACTTC. Amino acid sequence: CASSQRFSGGYEQYF. V is TRBV4-1 and J is TRBJ2-7; D might be TRBD2 (5 bases). The CDR3 is 15 residues long. Germline CDR1 is MGHRA and CDR2 is YSYEKL. The V gene lost 3 bases and the J gene lost 4 bases, with 16 bases spanning the gap.

This rearrangement joins TRBV4-2 to TRBJ2-7; D not resolved. This CDR3 region has 15 residues. CDR1 is LGHNA, CDR2 YNFKEQ, per germline. V was pared by 4 bases and J by 6 bases, with 19 bases between. This CDR3 reads CASSPLWRSASEQYF. The CDR3 nucleotides read TGTGCCAGCAGCCCTCTTTGGCGGAGTGCCAGCGAGCAGTACTTC.

This clone was seen only once. The V and J genes are TRBV2 and TRBJ1-2; no reliable D call. Trimming cost V 4 bases and J 6 bases, with 18 bases left between them. CDR1 and CDR2 (germline): SNHLY, FYNNEI. The CDR3 consists of 15 residues. The CDR3 coding sequence is TGTGCCAGCAGTGGAGGCAGGACTCTTGGCGATGGCTACACCTTC. Translated, it gives CASSGGRTLGDGYTF. Filled out from reference TRBV2 and TRBJ1-2, the complete variable domain reads EPEVTQTPSHQVTQMGQEVILRCVPISNHLYFYWYRQILGQKVEFLVSFYNNEISEKSEIFDDQFSVERPDGSNFTLKIRSTKLEDSAMYFCASSGGRTLGDGYTFGSGTRLTVV.

The V call is TRBV4-3, the J call TRBJ2-2; 8 bases agree with TRBD1. Germline CDR1 LGHNA, CDR2 YSLEER. V shed 1 base and J 7 bases; nucleotides not matched to a gene: 5. This CDR3 region has 15 residues. The CDR3 protein is CASSQAGGVNGELFF. The DNA for the CDR3 is TGCGCCAGCAGCCAAGCAGGGGGCGTTAACGGGGAGCTGTTTTTT.

The genes are TRBV29-1 and TRBJ1-3; D gene ambiguous. Trimming pared 4 bases from V and 4 bases from J, leaving 11 bases between. The CDR3 covers 13 residues. The germline V gene has CDR1 SQVTM and CDR2 ANQGSEA. CDR3 sequence (DNA): TGCAGCGTTGCGTCTGCCGGGGGAAACACCATATATTTT. Amino acids: CSVASAGGNTIYF.

V is TRBV18 and J is TRBJ1-1, with TRBD1 identical over 8 bases. Trimming at V came to 3 bases and at J to 4 bases, leaving 1 base not matched to a gene. Germline V gives CDR1 KGHSH, CDR2 LQKENI. This CDR3 region has 13 residues. Here the CDR3 DNA reads TGTGCCAGCTCACCGGACAGGGCCACTGAAGCTTTCTTT. It translates to CASSPDRATEAFF.

This clone was seen once. The chain combines TRBV27 with TRBJ1-6; a possible D gene is TRBD1 (5 bases). CDR3 length equals 14 residues. In germline, CDR1 is MNHEY, CDR2 SMNVEV (reference sequence). Trimming took 3 bases from V and 7 from J, leaving 10 bases between them. The CDR3: CASSFLQGNSPLHF. CDR3 nucleotides: TGTGCCAGCAGTTTTTTGCAGGGCAATTCACCCCTCCACTTT.

With respect to this clone: The germline gene is not matched at one end of the junction; a read error may be the cause. The rearrangement joins TRBV6-1 to TRBJ2-1; 8 nucleotides align to TRBD1. This CDR3 spans 15 amino acids. The germline gives CDR1 MNHNS, CDR2 SASEGT. CDR3 bases: TGTGCCAGCAGGGAAGACAGGGGAATTTACAATGAGCAGTTCTTC. It specifies CASREDRGIYNEQFF.

The chain links TRBV14 to TRBJ2-3, with TRBD1 as a possible D gene (6 bases). The CDR3 sequence is 15 residues long. The V end lost 6 bases, the J end lost 2 bases, and 15 bases lay between the germline ends. Germline CDR1 SGHDN, CDR2 FVKESK. The CDR3 region has the DNA TGTGCCAGCAGTCGACAGGTCTCCCTCACAGATACGCAGTATTTT. It is translated as CASSRQVSLTDTQYF.

This clone was observed a single time. The rearrangement joins TRBV7-2 to TRBJ1-5; D is uncertain. The V and J ends lost 8 bases and 2 bases respectively, with 10 bases between them. The germline V gene encodes CDR1 SGHTA and CDR2 FQGNSA. This CDR3 is built from 13 residues. The CDR3 protein is CASAPGGNQPQHF. The CDR3 nucleotides read TGTGCCAGCGCCCCCGGGGGCAATCAGCCCCAGCATTTT.